Included here is one TCR beta chain sequence, with context. Its cognate antigen is unknown. This sample's time point: newly diagnosed, previously untreated cHL patient sample. Magnetic negative selection purified CD4+ T cells from thawed PBMCs. Serving as comparison were PBMCs from newly diagnosed, untreated classical Hodgkin lymphoma, which were sequenced alongside the relapsed/refractory trial patients. Clones were read by immunoSEQ multiplex PCR, and TCRdb kept only the in-frame ones, dropping some. The table has over 25,000 clones, more than 70% seen once. This sample is drawn from a study of PD-1 blockade in classical Hodgkin lymphoma. Overall study findings and caveats: Repertoire differences lack defined causes, possibly disease activity or prior therapy. According to reports, newly diagnosed patients had lower baseline TCR diversity than healthy donors, and relapsed/refractory patients had lower baseline TCR diversity still.

With V trimmed by 2 bases and J by 2 bases, 0 bases remained unmatched. The length of the CDR3 is 14 residues. The germline V gene encodes CDR1 SGHDN and CDR2 FVKESK. The chain joins TRBV14 to TRBJ1-3, with 7 positions matching TRBD1. Sequencing was done on a sample of CD4+ T cells from blood. The receptor's source is a human donor with classical Hodgkin lymphoma. As DNA, the CDR3 is TGTGCCAGCAGCCAACAGGGGGCTGGAAACACCATATATTTT. Its protein product is CASSQQGAGNTIYF.